One sample yielded the 24 T cell receptor beta chains listed below, sequenced in a study of cytomegalovirus exposure and HLA in healthy donors. Use of 60 Vbeta and 13 Jbeta primers characterized the PCR. Here immunoSEQ multiplex PCR was the method, and the copy in TCRdb shows in-frame clones only, minus some. The sample gives roughly 100,000 clones, approximately 87% of which show up once; approximately 2.4% is in the top ten. Sequenced input: PBMCs. The receptor source for this set is a middle-aged man in good health and CMV-seronegative.

CDR3 region: CASRTGGRYEQYF. Written as DNA, the CDR3 is TGTGCCAGCAGGACAGGGGGACGCTACGAGCAGTACTTC. This rearrangement joins TRBV7-2 to TRBJ2-7; TRBD1 matches 9 bases. Germline V gene data show CDR1 as SGHTA and CDR2 as FQGNSA. V trimming: 6 bases; J trimming: 3 bases; junction bases outside the gene matches: 3. The CDR3 spans 13 residues.

The CDR3 bases are TGTGCCAGCAGCGTAGGGGTTAGCGGGGGGAGCGAGCAGTACTTC. The encoded protein is CASSVGVSGGSEQYF. The chain links TRBV9 to TRBJ2-7; TRBD2 aligns across 10 bases. This CDR3 has 15 amino acids. Germline lookup yields CDR1 SGDLS and CDR2 YYNGEE. J was trimmed by 6 bases and V by 0 bases; bases with no gene match: 6.

This clone has just one count. Other DNA sequences in this specimen translate into the identical CDR3. The V gene is TRBV7-9, the J gene TRBJ2-7, with a weak D call TRBD1 (5 bases). This CDR3 comprises 12 residues. Germline V CDR1 and CDR2: SEHNR, FQNEAQ (reference sequence). Trimming took 1 base from V and 6 from J, leaving 7 bases between them. The DNA for the CDR3 is TGTGCCAGCAGCTTAGGGGGCTCCGAGCAGTACTTC. It encodes CASSLGGSEQYF. Combining the CDR3 with reference TRBV7-9 and TRBJ2-7 gives the whole variable domain DTGVSQNPRHKITKRGQNVTFRCDPISEHNRLYWYRQTLGQGPEFLTYFQNEAQLEKSRLLSDRFSAERPKGSFSTLEIQRTEQGDSAMYLCASSLGGSEQYFGPGTRLTVT.

This clone was seen only a few times. This rearrangement joins TRBV7-6 to TRBJ2-3; the match to TRBD2 covers 14 bases. V was pared by 5 bases and J by 5 bases, with 6 bases of the junction left unmatched. The CDR3 has 16 residues. The V gene's germline CDR1 is SGHVS and CDR2 FNYEAQ. CDR3: CASSPGTSGGLDTQYF. CDR3 nucleotides: TGTGCCAGCAGCCCGGGGACTAGCGGGGGCCTAGATACGCAGTATTTT.

This chain joins TRBV29-1 and TRBJ2-6, with D possibly being TRBD1 (6 bases). Per the germline V gene, CDR1 is SQVTM and CDR2 is ANQGSEA. The length of the CDR3 is 15 residues. V was trimmed by 5 bases and J by 0 bases, leaving 11 bases between them. CDR3 bases: TGCAGCGTTAGCAGGGGCAGCTCTGGGGCCAACGTCCTGACTTTC. Amino acid sequence: CSVSRGSSGANVLTF.

This clone appeared once. The J gene is TRBJ2-2, the V gene TRBV5-4, with TRBD1 matching over 9 bases. The CDR3 extends over 17 amino acids. The V gene's germline CDR1 is SGHNT and CDR2 YYREEE (reference sequence). V shed 4 bases, J shed 7 bases, and the junction held 14 bases outside the gene matches. Here the CDR3 reads CASSAVGQGRVRGELFF. The DNA of the CDR3 is TGTGCCAGCAGCGCGGTAGGACAGGGGAGAGTCCGCGGGGAGCTGTTTTTT.

V usage is TRBV5-1 and J usage is TRBJ1-2; 8 bases align to TRBD1. The CDR3 totals 15 residues. Germline V gene lookup returns CDR1 SGHRS and CDR2 YFSETQ. Trimming removed 0 bases from V and 8 bases from J; junction bases left unmatched: 9. The CDR3 nucleotides are TGCGCCAGCAGCTTGGGGGGACAGGCCTCCTACGGCTACACCTTC. Amino acids: CASSLGGQASYGYTF.

The table lists this clone with a few counts. This chain uses TRBV5-1 with TRBJ2-1, with 15 bases matching TRBD2. The J segment lost 6 bases and the V segment lost 4 bases, leaving 5 bases of the junction unmatched. Germline CDR1 reads SGHRS; CDR2 reads YFSETQ. The CDR3 contains 16 residues. The CDR3 nucleotides read TGCGCCAGCAGCACTGGGACTAGCGGGGGGTCCAATGAGCAGTTCTTC. Amino acid sequence: CASSTGTSGGSNEQFF.

This sequence joins TRBV4-1 and TRBJ2-1; TRBD2 agrees at 8 bases. The CDR3 contains 17 residues. J lost 2 bases, V lost 0 bases, and 6 bases had no gene match. CDR1 is MGHRA and CDR2 is YSYEKL in the germline V gene. CDR3 protein: CASSQDFAGGAYNEQFF. The CDR3 DNA is TGCGCCAGCAGCCAAGACTTCGCGGGGGGTGCCTACAATGAGCAGTTCTTC.

This clone was seen only a few times. This rearrangement joins TRBV6-5 to TRBJ2-7; 8 nucleotides match TRBD1. In germline, CDR1 is MNHEY, CDR2 SVGAGI. The CDR3 runs to 13 residues. Trimming at V came to 6 bases and at J to 9 bases, leaving 10 bases not matched to a gene. The CDR3 coding sequence is TGTGCCAGCAGGGGGACAGGATTTATTAGGCAGTACTTC. Translation gives CASRGTGFIRQYF.

About this clone itself: One end of the junction fails to match germline, which may point to a read error. The chain recombines TRBV4-1 with TRBJ1-5; 7 positions agree with TRBD1. The CDR3 length is 17 residues. The germline gives CDR1 MGHRA, CDR2 YSYEKL. The CDR3 spells CASGQDIQGLRGQPQHF. The CDR3 nucleotides read TGCGCCAGCGGCCAAGACATACAGGGGCTACGGGGTCAGCCCCAGCATTTT.

This clone was counted a single time. This rearrangement joins TRBV29-1 to TRBJ1-1, with D unclear. The CDR3 loop spans 9 amino acids. Deletions cut 7 bases from V and 10 bases from J, with 10 bases between. Germline V CDR1 and CDR2: SQVTM, ANQGSEA. CDR3 amino acids: CSADGSAFF. Written as DNA, the CDR3 is TGCAGCGCCGACGGGTCAGCTTTCTTT.

The rearrangement joins TRBV19 to TRBJ2-6; D perhaps matches TRBD1 (6 bases). This CDR3 region has 17 residues. Germline V gene lookup returns CDR1 LNHDA and CDR2 SQIVND (reference sequence). Trimming left V 3 bases short and J 6 bases short, with 18 bases between. The CDR3 sequence: CASSIAIGGAPANVLTF. The CDR3 nucleotides are TGTGCCAGTAGTATTGCAATAGGGGGTGCCCCGGCCAACGTCCTGACTTTC.

V gene TRBV5-1 combines with J gene TRBJ1-5; 7 positions match TRBD1. This CDR3 has 14 residues. Unmatched junction bases numbered 4, after V lost 0 bases and J lost 7 bases. The germline gives CDR1 SGHRS, CDR2 YFSETQ. The CDR3 is CASSLEGGEQPQHF. The CDR3 coding sequence is TGCGCCAGCAGCTTGGAAGGGGGCGAGCAGCCCCAGCATTTT.

Notes on this clone: One end of the junction is discordant with germline, which a read error may explain. This chain connects TRBV7-7 to TRBJ2-7, with 9 bases that match TRBD1. CDR3 length: 15 amino acids. The germline gives CDR1 SSHAT, CDR2 FNYEAQ (reference sequence). The CDR3 spells CASSEGTGSSYEQYF. The CDR3 DNA follows: TGTGCTAGCAGCGAGGGGACAGGGTCCTCCTACGAGCAGTACTTC.

This clone was recorded only once. This sequence joins TRBV27 and TRBJ2-3, with TRBD1 identical over 8 bases. From germline, CDR1 is MNHEY and CDR2 SMNVEV (reference sequence). Trimming removed 6 bases from V and 2 bases from J; junction bases left unmatched: 4. This CDR3 has 14 residues. CDR3 region: CASSRDRPTDTQYF. The CDR3 nucleotides read TGTGCCAGCAGCCGGGACAGGCCCACAGATACGCAGTATTTT.

The chain employs TRBV10-3 and TRBJ1-1; D perhaps matches TRBD1 (6 bases). Per germline, CDR1 ENHRY and CDR2 SYGVKD. This CDR3 spans 16 amino acids. The germline V and J ends were trimmed by 0 bases and 0 bases, with 11 bases remaining between them. CDR3 nucleotide sequence: TGTGCCATCAGTGAGTCGAGGGGGAGAATGAACACTGAAGCTTTCTTT. This codes for CAISESRGRMNTEAFF.

The gene calls are TRBV5-1 and TRBJ2-5; 7 bases are a match to TRBD1. Per germline, CDR1 SGHRS and CDR2 YFSETQ. The CDR3 spans 15 residues. The V gene end was trimmed by 0 bases and the J gene end by 5 bases; junction bases not matched to a gene: 7. The CDR3 reads CASSLVKPQGETQYF. The CDR3 bases are TGCGCCAGCAGCTTGGTGAAGCCACAGGGGGAGACCCAGTACTTC.

This chain joins TRBV7-9 and TRBJ2-4; TRBD2 matches 10 bases. Germline CDR1 and CDR2: SEHNR and FQNEAQ (reference sequence). Unmatched junction bases numbered 5, after V lost 3 bases and J lost 9 bases. The CDR3 is made up of 14 amino acids. CDR3 in amino acids: CASSFQAGGGIQYF. CDR3 DNA: TGTGCCAGCAGCTTTCAAGCGGGGGGGGGCATTCAGTACTTC.

This clone was picked up a small number of times. Relative to the germline gene, one junction end is altered; a read error may explain this. V and J are TRBV7-2 and TRBJ1-3; 9 bases map to TRBD1. The CDR3 contains 12 residues. Germline V gives CDR1 SGHTA, CDR2 FQGNSA. For the CDR3, the DNA is TGTGCCAGCAGACCTACACAGGGGGCTCCGAATTTT. Amino acid sequence: CASRPTQGAPNF.

The chain uses TRBV11-1 and TRBJ2-2, with unresolved D. Germline lookup yields CDR1 SGHAT and CDR2 FQDESV (reference sequence). The CDR3 is 13 amino acids. V lost 4 bases to trimming and J lost 8 bases, with 11 bases between them. Here the CDR3 reads CASSSPGRGELFF. The DNA for the CDR3 is TGTGCCAGCAGCTCCCCGGGTAGGGGGGAGCTGTTTTTT.

The genes are TRBV2 and TRBJ2-3; the match to TRBD2 covers 16 bases. Germline CDR1 SNHLY, CDR2 FYNNEI. The CDR3 spans 17 residues. V lost 6 bases, J lost 4 bases, and 7 bases stayed unmatched. The CDR3 loop reads CASRVGLAGGSADTQYF. The CDR3 DNA sequence: TGTGCCAGCAGGGTGGGACTAGCGGGGGGGAGCGCAGATACGCAGTATTTT.

The J gene is TRBJ2-7, the V gene TRBV5-5; D perhaps matches TRBD2 (6 bases). V was shortened by 2 bases and J by 4 bases, with 13 bases between the two germline ends. Germline V gene sequence: CDR1 SGHKS, CDR2 YYEKEE (reference sequence). This CDR3 is built from 14 residues. The CDR3 loop reads CASSFPGSGYEQYF. CDR3 DNA sequence: TGTGCCAGCAGCTTCCCTGGGAGCGGGTACGAGCAGTACTTC.

This chain links TRBV5-6 with TRBJ1-2, with D unclear. The length of the CDR3 is 14 residues. The germline CDR1 and CDR2 sequences are SGHDT and YYEEEE. Trimming pared 4 bases from V and 4 bases from J, leaving 14 bases between. The CDR3 DNA reads TGTGCCAGCAGCAGCCCCCGGGGTCGCTATGGCTACACCTTC. This gives the protein CASSSPRGRYGYTF.